Listed below are T cell receptor beta chains from one sample, sequenced in a study of T-cell reconstitution after alpha-beta-depleted transplantation in children. TCRdb ran MiXCR on the PCR reads and lists one entry per CDR3 protein. The sample holds approximately 800,000 distinct CDR3 sequences, around 15% seen once. Material: PBMCs, mostly from graft donor cells, obtained 360 days after TCRalphabeta/CD19-depleted stem cell transplant. These receptors were taken from a male patient under 18 who had a stem cell transplant for acute lymphoblastic leukemia, so the T cells may come from the graft donor. CDR3s include the opening cysteine and the closing phenylalanine or tryptophan.

V,J,length,CDR3
TRBV7-2,TRBJ2-1,13,CASSLGGDSEQFF
TRBV20-1,TRBJ1-5,12,CSARQGGQPQHF
TRBV7-8,TRBJ2-2,15,CASSLLALGAGELFF
TRBV7-9,TRBJ2-1,16,CASSLALAGTYNEQFF
TRBV20-1,TRBJ1-6,15,CSASQTGRNNSPLHF
TRBV4-1,TRBJ2-1,14,CASSPPLASDEQFF
TRBV4-1,TRBJ2-7,16,CASSQGRSSGSYEQYF
TRBV10-1,TRBJ1-2,16,CASRLPGQIEPYGYTF
TRBV5-1,TRBJ2-3,16,CASSLMGGRVGDTQYF
TRBV10-2,TRBJ2-7,16,CASSELDLYVSYEQYF
TRBV10-3,TRBJ2-7,14,CAITQGGGIYEQYF
TRBV2,TRBJ2-3,14,CASRGWTSEDTQYF
TRBV10-3,TRBJ2-5,13,CAIRGDSKETQYF
TRBV20-1,TRBJ2-5,13,CSASHGPSETQYF
TRBV7-3,TRBJ2-1,17,CASSPRIGLAGESEQFF
TRBV4-1,TRBJ2-2,17,CASSQSHIGGPPGELFF
TRBV5-1,TRBJ2-3,15,CASITGGARGDTQYF
TRBV12-5,TRBJ2-2,15,CASGLAGTSVRELFF
TRBV29-1,TRBJ2-1,10,CSVAQNEQFF
TRBV6-5,TRBJ1-4,15,CASSYRGATNEKLFF
TRBV20-1,TRBJ1-5,14,CSVTGGNSNQPQHF
TRBV5-8,TRBJ2-1,16,CASSGGGLAGVQEQFF
TRBV4-1,TRBJ2-7,14,CASSQDSGRGEQYF
TRBV20-1,TRBJ2-7,12,CSARGVALTQYF
TRBV12-3/TRBV12-4,TRBJ2-7,20,CASSLFQQGARRERHYEQYF
TRBV7-6,TRBJ2-1,16,CASRSGLAGANNEQFF
TRBV5-1,TRBJ2-2,18,CASSLEDALPFNTGELFF
TRBV20-1,TRBJ2-1,14,CSAYLVGSIYEQFF
TRBV7-8,TRBJ2-3,17,CASSPSVGFWGTDTQYF
TRBV4-1,TRBJ2-5,17,CASSQGPRTGGQETQYF
TRBV11-3,TRBJ2-5,15,CASSSHLGGAGTQYF
TRBV4-1,TRBJ2-7,15,CASSQFRDSSYEQYF
TRBV19,TRBJ2-1,13,CASTSGSYIEQFF
TRBV12-5,TRBJ2-3,17,CASATIRLAGGTDTQYF
TRBV9,TRBJ2-1,16,CASSPWGDRGHNEQFF
TRBV12-3/TRBV12-4,TRBJ2-7,15,CASSLETSGIYEQYF
TRBV20-1,TRBJ2-1,15,CSALLSGRSYNEQFF
TRBV12-3/TRBV12-4,TRBJ2-7,15,CASSGVGRYAYEQYF
TRBV5-1,TRBJ2-7,15,CASSLLAGTAYEQYF
TRBV5-1,TRBJ2-1,16,CASSFPSAGVINEQFF
TRBV7-2,TRBJ2-5,13,CASSLGRGETQYF
TRBV5-1,TRBJ2-1,14,CASIPADPWNEQFF
TRBV5-1,TRBJ2-1,13,CASSQEWPNEQFF
TRBV24-1,TRBJ2-1,16,CATTSLKRDSYNEQFF
TRBV29-1,TRBJ2-4,16,CSVEEGVWGAKNIQYF
TRBV7-9,TRBJ2-1,17,CASSDERGRSSYNEQFF
TRBV9,TRBJ2-1,15,CASSTGTRGYNEQFF
TRBV5-1,TRBJ2-5,14,CASKTGTSKETQYF
TRBV20-1,TRBJ1-2,15,CSARDRVDVLRGYTF
TRBV7-9,TRBJ1-5,13,CASSNVGNQPQHF
TRBV12-3/TRBV12-4,TRBJ2-3,17,CASSFGGRGAETDTQYF
TRBV3-1,TRBJ2-1,10,CASSQEGLFF
TRBV18,TRBJ1-4,16,CASSSPPGPQAEKLFF
TRBV11-2,TRBJ2-2,15,CASSLVPRWTGELFF
TRBV6-5,TRBJ2-3,15,CASSLAGGGADTQYF